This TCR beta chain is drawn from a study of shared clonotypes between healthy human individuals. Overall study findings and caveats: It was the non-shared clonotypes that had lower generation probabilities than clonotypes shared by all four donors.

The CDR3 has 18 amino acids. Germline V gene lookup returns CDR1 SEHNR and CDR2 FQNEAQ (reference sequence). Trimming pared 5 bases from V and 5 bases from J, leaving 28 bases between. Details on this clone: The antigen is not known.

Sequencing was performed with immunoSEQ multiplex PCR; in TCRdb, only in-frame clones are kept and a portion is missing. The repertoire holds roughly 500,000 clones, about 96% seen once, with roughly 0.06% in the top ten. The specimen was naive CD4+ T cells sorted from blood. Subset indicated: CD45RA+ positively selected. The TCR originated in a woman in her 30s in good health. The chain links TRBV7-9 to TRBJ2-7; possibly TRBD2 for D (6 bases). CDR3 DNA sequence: TGTGCCAGCAGCCCCCGTGTGGGGGGAGACCCTAAGGGTCACGAGCAGTACTTC. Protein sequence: CASSPRVGGDPKGHEQYF.